This T cell receptor (beta chain) was sequenced in a study of shared clonotypes between healthy human individuals. Assay used: immunoSEQ multiplex PCR; TCRdb lists only in-frame clones, some missing. The table shows about 2 million clones, with 85% to 95% occurring only once. Study-wide results and limits: A few donors held 4.5% to 5% of naive CD4 clonotypes in common. In general, naive subsets displayed greater estimated richness than memory subsets did. Sampling involved blood alone; tissue repertoires likely differ.

Only Caucasian adults living in Nashville, Tennessee served as donors. This clone was observed once. The antigen remains unidentified. Trimming removed 6 bases at V and 7 bases at J, with 15 bases between. The CDR3 totals 14 residues. CDR1 is MNHNS and CDR2 is SASEGT in the germline V gene. Sequenced input: naive CD4+ T cells sorted from blood. The subset here: CD45RA+ positively selected. The J gene is TRBJ2-2, the V gene TRBV6-1; unclear D gene. The sequence was obtained from a young man in good health. The CDR3 bases are TGTGCCAGCAGATTATTCCCGGCGGACGGGGAGCTGTTTTTT. This gives the protein CASRLFPADGELFF.